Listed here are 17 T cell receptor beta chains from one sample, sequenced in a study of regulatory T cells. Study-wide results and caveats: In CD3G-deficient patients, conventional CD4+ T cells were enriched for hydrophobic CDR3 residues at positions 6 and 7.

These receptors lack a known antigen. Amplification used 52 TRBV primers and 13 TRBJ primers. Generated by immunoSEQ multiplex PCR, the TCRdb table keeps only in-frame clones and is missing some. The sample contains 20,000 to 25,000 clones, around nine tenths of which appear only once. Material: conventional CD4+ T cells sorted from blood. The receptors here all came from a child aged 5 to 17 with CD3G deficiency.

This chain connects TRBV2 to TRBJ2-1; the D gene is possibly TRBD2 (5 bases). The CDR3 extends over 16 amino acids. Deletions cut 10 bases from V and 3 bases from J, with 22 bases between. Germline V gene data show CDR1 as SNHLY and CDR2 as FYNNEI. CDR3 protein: CANSLLDNADYNEQFF. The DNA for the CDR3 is TGTGCCAACTCACTACTAGACAACGCGGACTACAATGAGCAGTTCTTC. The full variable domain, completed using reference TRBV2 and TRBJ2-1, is EPEVTQTPSHQVTQMGQEVILRCVPISNHLYFYWYRQILGQKVEFLVSFYNNEISEKSEIFDDQFSVERPDGSNFTLKIRSTKLEDSAMYFCANSLLDNADYNEQFFGPGTRLTVL.

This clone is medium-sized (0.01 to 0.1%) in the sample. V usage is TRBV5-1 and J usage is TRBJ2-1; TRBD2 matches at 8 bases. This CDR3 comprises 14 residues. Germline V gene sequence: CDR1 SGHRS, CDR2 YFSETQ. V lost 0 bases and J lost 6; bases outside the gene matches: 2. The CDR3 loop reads CASSLAGGPNEQFF. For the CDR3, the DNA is TGCGCCAGCAGCTTGGCGGGAGGGCCCAATGAGCAGTTCTTC.

The CDR3: CASSSGLGNTQYF. The DNA for the CDR3 is TGTGCCAGCAGCTCGGGACTAGGAAATACGCAGTATTTT. The chain is built from TRBV7-8 and TRBJ2-3; 8 nucleotides agree with TRBD2. The CDR3 runs 13 residues. The V gene's germline CDR1 is SGHVS and CDR2 FQNEAQ. Trimming removed 4 bases from V and 7 bases from J; junction bases left unmatched: 4.

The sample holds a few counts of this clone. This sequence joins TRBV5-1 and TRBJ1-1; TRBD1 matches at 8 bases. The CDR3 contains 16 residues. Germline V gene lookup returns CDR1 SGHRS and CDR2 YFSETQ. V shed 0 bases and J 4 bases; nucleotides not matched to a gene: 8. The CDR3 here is CASSLGTGTGATEAFF. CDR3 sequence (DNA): TGCGCCAGCAGCTTGGGGACAGGGACGGGAGCCACTGAAGCTTTCTTT.

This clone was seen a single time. The CDR3 sequence is CASSPGVAGHEQYF. CDR3 coding DNA: TGTGCCAGCTCACCGGGGGTAGCGGGACACGAGCAGTACTTC. The gene calls are TRBV18 and TRBJ2-7, with 8 bases aligning to TRBD2. V lost 3 bases and J lost 5; bases outside the gene matches: 6. Germline V gives CDR1 KGHSH, CDR2 LQKENI. The CDR3 sequence is 14 residues long. The variable domain in full, with the rest retrieved from reference TRBV18 and TRBJ2-7, is NAGVMQNPRHLVRRRGQEARLRCSPMKGHSHVYWYRQLPEEGLKFMVYLQKENIIDESGMPKERFSAEFPKEGPSILRIQQVVRGDSAAYFCASSPGVAGHEQYFGPGTRLTVT.

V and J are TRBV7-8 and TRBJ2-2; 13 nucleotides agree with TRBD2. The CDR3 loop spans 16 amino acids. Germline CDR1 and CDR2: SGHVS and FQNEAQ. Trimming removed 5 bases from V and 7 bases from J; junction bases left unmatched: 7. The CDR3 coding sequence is TGTGCCAGCAGCCCGAGGACTAGCGGGAGCATCGGGGAGCTGTTTTTT. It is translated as CASSPRTSGSIGELFF.

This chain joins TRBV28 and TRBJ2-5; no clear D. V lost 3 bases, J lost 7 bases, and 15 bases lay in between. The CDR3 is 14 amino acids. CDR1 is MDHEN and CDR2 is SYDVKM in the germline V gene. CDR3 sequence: CASSFAPSPGTQYF. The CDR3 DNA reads TGTGCCAGCAGTTTCGCCCCCTCACCTGGGACCCAGTACTTC.

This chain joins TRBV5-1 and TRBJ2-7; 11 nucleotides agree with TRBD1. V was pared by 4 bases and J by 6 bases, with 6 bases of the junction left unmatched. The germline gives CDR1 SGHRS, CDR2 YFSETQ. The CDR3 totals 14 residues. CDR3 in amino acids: CASSDGQGAREQYF. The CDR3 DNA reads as TGCGCCAGCAGCGATGGACAGGGGGCGCGCGAGCAGTACTTC.

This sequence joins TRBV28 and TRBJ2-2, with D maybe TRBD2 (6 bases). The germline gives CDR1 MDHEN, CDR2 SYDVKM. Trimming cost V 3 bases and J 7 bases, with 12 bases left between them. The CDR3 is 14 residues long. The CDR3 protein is CASSFLGRGGELFF. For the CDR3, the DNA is TGTGCCAGCAGTTTTCTCGGGAGAGGCGGGGAGCTGTTTTTT.

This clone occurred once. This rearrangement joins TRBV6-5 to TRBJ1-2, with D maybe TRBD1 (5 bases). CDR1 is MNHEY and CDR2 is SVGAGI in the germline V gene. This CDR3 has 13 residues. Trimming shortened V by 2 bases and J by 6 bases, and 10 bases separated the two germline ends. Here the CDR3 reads CASSYRGRDGYTF. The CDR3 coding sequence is TGTGCCAGCAGTTACAGGGGAAGAGATGGCTACACCTTC.

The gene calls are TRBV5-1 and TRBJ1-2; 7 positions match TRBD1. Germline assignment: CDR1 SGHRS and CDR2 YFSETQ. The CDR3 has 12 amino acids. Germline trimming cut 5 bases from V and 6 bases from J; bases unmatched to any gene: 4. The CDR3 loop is CASRRDRDGYTF. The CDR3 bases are TGCGCCAGCAGACGCGACAGGGATGGCTACACCTTC.

The CDR3 coding sequence is TGTGCCAGCAAGGGCAGCGGGAAAAATGCCGGGGAGCTGTTTTTT. It yields the protein CASKGSGKNAGELFF. The rearrangement joins TRBV28 to TRBJ2-2; 7 bases map to TRBD2. Trimming took 7 bases from V and 6 from J; bases not matched to a gene: 11. This CDR3 comprises 15 residues. Germline values: CDR1 MDHEN, CDR2 SYDVKM.

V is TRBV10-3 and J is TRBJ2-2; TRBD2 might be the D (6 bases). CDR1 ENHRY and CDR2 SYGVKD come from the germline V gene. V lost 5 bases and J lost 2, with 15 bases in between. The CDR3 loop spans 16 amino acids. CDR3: CAISTRRGANTGELFF. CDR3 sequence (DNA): TGTGCCATCAGTACACGGAGGGGAGCAAACACCGGGGAGCTGTTTTTT.

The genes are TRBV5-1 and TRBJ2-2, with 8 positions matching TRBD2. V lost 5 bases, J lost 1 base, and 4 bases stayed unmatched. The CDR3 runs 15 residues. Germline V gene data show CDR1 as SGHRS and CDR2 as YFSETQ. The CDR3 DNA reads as TGCGCCAGCAGAGAAACTAGCGGGAACACCGGGGAGCTGTTTTTT. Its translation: CASRETSGNTGELFF.

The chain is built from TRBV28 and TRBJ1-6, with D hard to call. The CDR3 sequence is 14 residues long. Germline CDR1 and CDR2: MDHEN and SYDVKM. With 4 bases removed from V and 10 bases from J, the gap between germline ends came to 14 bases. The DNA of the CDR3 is TGTGCCAGCAGTTCCCCGGCTACTCGGTCACCCCTCCACTTT. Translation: CASSSPATRSPLHF. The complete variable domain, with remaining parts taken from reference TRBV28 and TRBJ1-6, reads DVKVTQSSRYLVKRTGEKVFLECVQDMDHENMFWYRQDPGLGLRLIYFSYDVKMKEKGDIPEGYSVSREKKERFSLILESASTNQTSMYLCASSSPATRSPLHFGNGTRLTVT.

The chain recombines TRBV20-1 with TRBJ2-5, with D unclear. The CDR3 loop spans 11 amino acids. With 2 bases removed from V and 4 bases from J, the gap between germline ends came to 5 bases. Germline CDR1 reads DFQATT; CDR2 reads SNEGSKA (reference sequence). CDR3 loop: CSARSLETQYF. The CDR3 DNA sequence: TGCAGTGCTAGAAGTTTAGAGACCCAGTACTTC.

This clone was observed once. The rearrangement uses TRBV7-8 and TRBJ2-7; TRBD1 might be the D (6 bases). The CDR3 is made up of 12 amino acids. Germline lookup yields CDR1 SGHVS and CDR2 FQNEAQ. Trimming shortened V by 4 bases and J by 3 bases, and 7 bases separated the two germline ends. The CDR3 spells CASSSQGYEQYF. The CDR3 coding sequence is TGTGCCAGCAGCTCACAGGGCTACGAGCAGTACTTC.